Listed below are T cell receptor beta chains from one sample, sequenced in a study of cytomegalovirus exposure and HLA in healthy donors. Data came from immunoSEQ multiplex PCR; TCRdb stores just in-frame clones and leaves some out. The sample has about 98,000 clones; roughly two thirds are singletons. The sequenced sample consisted of PBMCs. These receptor sequences come from a female donor in good health and CMV-seronegative. The CDR3 runs from the conserved cysteine through the conserved F or W. D genes are given only for firm matches. Rows give clone size only sometimes, using once, few, many, or a class for an expanded clone.

clone_size	d_call	v_call	j_call	cdr3_aa	cdr3_nt
.	TRBD2	TRBV5-1	TRBJ2-7	CASSLADSGTRSQYF	TGCGCCAGCAGCTTGGCCGACTCCGGGACTAGGAGTCAGTACTTC
once	TRBD1	TRBV7-9	TRBJ2-7	CASSSGQGAFYEQYF	TGTGCCAGCAGCTCGGGACAGGGCGCTTTCTACGAGCAGTACTTC
.	.	TRBV13	TRBJ2-7	CASSPLENEQYF	TGTGCCAGCAGCCCTCTAGAGAACGAGCAGTACTTC
few	.	TRBV5-8	TRBJ1-3	CASSLAGGPDTIYF	TGTGCCAGCAGCTTGGCAGGAGGACCCGACACCATATATTTT
few	.	TRBV4-1	TRBJ1-4	CASSQVVGQLFF	TGCGCCAGCAGCCAGGTTGTGGGGCAACTGTTTTTT
once	.	TRBV18	TRBJ1-4	CASSSNQREEKLFF	TGTGCCAGCTCATCCAATCAACGGGAGGAAAAACTGTTTTTT
.	TRBD2	TRBV19	TRBJ2-1	CASSSGLAGPEQFF	TGTGCCAGTAGTTCGGGACTAGCGGGACCTGAGCAGTTCTTC
.	.	TRBV6-1	TRBJ1-1	CASSEGGGTEAFF	TGTGCCAGCAGTGAAGGAGGCGGCACTGAAGCTTTCTTT
.	TRBD1	TRBV2	TRBJ1-6	CASREITGGAGNSPLHF	TGTGCCAGCAGGGAAATTACAGGGGGCGCGGGTAATTCACCCCTCCACTTT
.	.	TRBV7-2	TRBJ2-7	CASSLAASSLSSYEQYF	TGTGCCAGCAGCTTAGCGGCATCTAGCCTGAGCTCCTACGAGCAGTACTTC
few	TRBD1	TRBV7-8	TRBJ2-1	CASTYRGTRIGDEQFF	TGTGCCAGCACCTACAGGGGGACGAGGATTGGGGATGAGCAGTTCTTC
few	.	TRBV10-3	TRBJ1-4	CAISRTTNEKLFF	TGTGCCATCAGCAGGACAACTAATGAAAAACTGTTTTTT
.	.	TRBV7-2	TRBJ2-7	CASSFYPSSYEQYF	TGTGCCAGCAGCTTTTATCCTAGCTCCTACGAGCAGTACTTC
.	TRBD2	TRBV27	TRBJ2-3	CASRLAGIRTDTQYF	TGTGCCAGCAGGTTAGCGGGAATTCGCACAGATACGCAGTATTTT
few	.	TRBV7-3	TRBJ1-1	CASSPAENTEAFF	TGTGCCAGCAGCCCCGCAGAGAACACTGAAGCTTTCTTT
few	.	TRBV5-5	TRBJ1-2	CASTPQLNTGSVPYGYTF	TGTGCCAGCACCCCTCAGTTGAACACGGGATCGGTACCCTATGGCTACACCTTC
.	TRBD2	TRBV13	TRBJ2-3	CASSSKEGQPGTSGGTSTDTQYF	TGTGCCAGCAGCTCCAAAGAGGGACAGCCCGGGACTAGCGGGGGGACTAGCACAGATACGCAGTATTTT
few	TRBD1	TRBV5-1	TRBJ1-2	CASSLGVGRGPYGYTF	TGCGCCAGCAGCTTGGGGGTTGGCAGGGGGCCTTATGGCTACACCTTC
.	TRBD2	TRBV30	TRBJ2-3	CAWDRGTGGPDTQYF	TGTGCCTGGGACCGGGGGACGGGAGGGCCCGATACGCAGTATTTT
.	.	TRBV7-8	TRBJ2-5	CASRSTRYEETQYF	TGTGCCAGCAGATCGACGAGGTACGAAGAGACCCAGTACTTC
.	.	TRBV10-3	TRBJ1-1	CATEGGQNTEAFF	TGTGCCACGGAGGGAGGGCAGAACACTGAAGCTTTCTTT
few	.	TRBV6-5	TRBJ2-4	CASSYEAGGNDIQYF	TGTGCCAGCAGTTACGAAGCAGGGGGGAACGACATTCAGTACTTC
.	TRBD2	TRBV4-1	TRBJ2-1	CASSQDPHSGGSFNEQFF	TGCGCCAGCAGCCAAGATCCTCATAGCGGGGGGAGTTTCAATGAGCAGTTCTTC
few	TRBD2	TRBV2	TRBJ2-5	CASSAGSGGLRTQYF	TGTGCCAGCAGTGCGGGGAGCGGGGGGCTCAGGACCCAGTACTTC
.	.	TRBV2	TRBJ2-7	CASSEQGLWGEQYF	TGTGCCAGCAGTGAACAGGGGCTTTGGGGGGAGCAGTACTTC
.	TRBD1	TRBV6-5	TRBJ1-1	CASSYSTGQGTTFF	TGTGCCAGCAGTTACTCTACTGGACAGGGGACAACTTTCTTT
.	.	TRBV7-6	TRBJ2-7	CASSFDPPGSTSTEQYF	TGTGCCAGCAGCTTCGACCCCCCGGGATCAACCTCGACCGAGCAGTACTTC